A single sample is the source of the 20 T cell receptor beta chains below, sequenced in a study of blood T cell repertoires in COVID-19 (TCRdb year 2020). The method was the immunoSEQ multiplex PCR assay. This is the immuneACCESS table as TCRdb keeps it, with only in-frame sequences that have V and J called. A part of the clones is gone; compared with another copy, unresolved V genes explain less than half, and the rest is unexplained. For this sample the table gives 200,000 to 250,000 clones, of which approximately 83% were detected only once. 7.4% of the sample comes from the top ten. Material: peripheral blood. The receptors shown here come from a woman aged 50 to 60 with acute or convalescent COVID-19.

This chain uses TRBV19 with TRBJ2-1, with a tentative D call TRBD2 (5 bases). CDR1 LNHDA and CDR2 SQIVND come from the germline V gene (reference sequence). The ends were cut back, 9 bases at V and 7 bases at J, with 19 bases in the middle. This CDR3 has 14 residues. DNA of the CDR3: TGTGCCAGCCTTGACGTAATCTCGGGGAATGAGCAGTTCTTC. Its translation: CASLDVISGNEQFF.

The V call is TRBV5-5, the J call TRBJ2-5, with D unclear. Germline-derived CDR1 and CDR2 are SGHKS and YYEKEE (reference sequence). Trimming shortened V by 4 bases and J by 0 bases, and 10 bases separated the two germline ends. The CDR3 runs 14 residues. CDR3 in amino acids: CASSPRRDQETQYF. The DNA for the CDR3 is TGTGCCAGCAGCCCCCGCCGGGACCAAGAGACCCAGTACTTC.

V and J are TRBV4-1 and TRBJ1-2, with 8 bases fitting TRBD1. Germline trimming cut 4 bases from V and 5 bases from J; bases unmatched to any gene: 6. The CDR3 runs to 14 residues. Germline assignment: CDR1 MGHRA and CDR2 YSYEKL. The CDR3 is CASSPQGALYGYTF. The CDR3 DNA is TGCGCCAGCAGCCCCCAGGGGGCGTTGTATGGCTACACCTTC.

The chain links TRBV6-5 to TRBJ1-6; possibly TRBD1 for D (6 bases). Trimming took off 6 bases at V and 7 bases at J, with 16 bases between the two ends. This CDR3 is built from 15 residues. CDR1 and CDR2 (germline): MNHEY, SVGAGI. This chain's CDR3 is CASRTGTVQNSPLHF. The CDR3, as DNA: TGTGCCAGCAGAACAGGGACGGTTCAAAATTCACCCCTCCACTTT.

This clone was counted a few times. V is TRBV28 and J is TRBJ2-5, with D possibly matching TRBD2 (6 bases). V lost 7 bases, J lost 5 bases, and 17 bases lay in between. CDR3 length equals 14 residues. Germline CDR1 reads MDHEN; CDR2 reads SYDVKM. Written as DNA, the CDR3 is TGTGCCAGCACCCCTGCCGGGACTTTGGAGACCCAGTACTTC. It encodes CASTPAGTLETQYF.

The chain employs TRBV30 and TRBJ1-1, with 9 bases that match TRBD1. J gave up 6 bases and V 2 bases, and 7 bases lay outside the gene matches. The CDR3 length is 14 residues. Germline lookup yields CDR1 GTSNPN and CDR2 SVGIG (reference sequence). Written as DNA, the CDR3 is TGTGCCTGGAGTAAGGGGACAGGGAAGTCTGAAGCTTTCTTT. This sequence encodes CAWSKGTGKSEAFF.

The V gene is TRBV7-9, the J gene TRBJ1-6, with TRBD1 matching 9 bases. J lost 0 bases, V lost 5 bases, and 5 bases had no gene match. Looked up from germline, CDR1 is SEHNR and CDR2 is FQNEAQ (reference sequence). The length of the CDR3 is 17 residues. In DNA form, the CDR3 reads TGTGCCAGCAGCCCCTGGACAGGGGACTCCTATAATTCACCCCTCCACTTT. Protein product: CASSPWTGDSYNSPLHF.

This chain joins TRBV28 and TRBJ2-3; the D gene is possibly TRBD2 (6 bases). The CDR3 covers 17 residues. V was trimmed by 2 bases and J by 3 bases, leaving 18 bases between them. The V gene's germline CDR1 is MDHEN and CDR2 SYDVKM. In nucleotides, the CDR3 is TGTGCCAGCAGTTTAGGGGTGGGGCCAGGGAGGACAGATACGCAGTATTTT. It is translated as CASSLGVGPGRTDTQYF.

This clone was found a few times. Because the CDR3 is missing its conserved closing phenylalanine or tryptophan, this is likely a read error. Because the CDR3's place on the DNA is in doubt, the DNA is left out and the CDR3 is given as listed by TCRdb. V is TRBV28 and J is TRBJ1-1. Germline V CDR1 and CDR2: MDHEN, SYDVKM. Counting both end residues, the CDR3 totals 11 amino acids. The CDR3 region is CASSTLTSFFL.

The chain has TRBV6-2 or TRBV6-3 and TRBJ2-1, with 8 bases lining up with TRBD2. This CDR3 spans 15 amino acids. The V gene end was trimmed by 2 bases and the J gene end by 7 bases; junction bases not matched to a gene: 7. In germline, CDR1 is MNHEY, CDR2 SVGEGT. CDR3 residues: CASSYPGGARNEQFF. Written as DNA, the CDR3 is TGTGCCAGCAGTTACCCCGGGGGGGCCCGAAATGAGCAGTTCTTC.

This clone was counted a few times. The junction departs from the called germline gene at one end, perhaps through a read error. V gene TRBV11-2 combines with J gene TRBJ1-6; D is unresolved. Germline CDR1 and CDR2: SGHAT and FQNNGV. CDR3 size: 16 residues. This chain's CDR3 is CASNLGTGSYNSPLHF. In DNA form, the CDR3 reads TGTGCCAGCAACTTAGGTACTGGCTCCTATAATTCACCCCTCCACTTT.

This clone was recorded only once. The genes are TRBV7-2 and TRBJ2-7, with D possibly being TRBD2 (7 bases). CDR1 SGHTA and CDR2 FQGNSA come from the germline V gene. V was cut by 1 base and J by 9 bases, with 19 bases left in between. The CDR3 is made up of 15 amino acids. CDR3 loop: CASSLDWAGAETQYF. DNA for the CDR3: TGTGCCAGCAGCTTAGATTGGGCGGGGGCCGAAACGCAGTACTTC.

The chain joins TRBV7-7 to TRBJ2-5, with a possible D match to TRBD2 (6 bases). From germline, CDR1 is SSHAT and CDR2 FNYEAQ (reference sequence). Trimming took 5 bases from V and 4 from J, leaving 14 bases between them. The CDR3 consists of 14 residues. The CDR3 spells CASSQREMSETQYF. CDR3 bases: TGTGCCAGCAGCCAACGGGAGATGTCAGAGACCCAGTACTTC.

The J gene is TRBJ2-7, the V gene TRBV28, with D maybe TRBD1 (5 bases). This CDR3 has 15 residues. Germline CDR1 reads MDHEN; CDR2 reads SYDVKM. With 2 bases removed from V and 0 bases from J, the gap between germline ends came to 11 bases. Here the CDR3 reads CASSLHGDSSYEQYF. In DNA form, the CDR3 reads TGTGCCAGCAGTTTACATGGTGACAGCTCCTACGAGCAGTACTTC.

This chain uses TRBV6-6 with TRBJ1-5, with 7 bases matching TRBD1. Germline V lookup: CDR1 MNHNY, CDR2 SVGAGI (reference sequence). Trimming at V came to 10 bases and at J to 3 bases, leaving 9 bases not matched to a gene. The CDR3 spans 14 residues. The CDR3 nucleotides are TGTGCCACCCGACAGGGAGGTTCCAATCAGCCCCAGCATTTT. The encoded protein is CATRQGGSNQPQHF.

The CDR3 loop reads CASTQGISNQPQHF. The CDR3 DNA follows: TGTGCCAGTACCCAGGGGATAAGCAATCAGCCCCAGCATTTT. The chain recombines TRBV19 with TRBJ1-5; tentatively, D is TRBD1 (6 bases). Germline-derived CDR1 and CDR2 are LNHDA and SQIVND (reference sequence). The CDR3 spans 14 residues. Between the trimmed V and J ends, which lost 7 bases and 1 base, there was a span of 11 bases. The full variable domain, completed using reference TRBV19 and TRBJ1-5, is DGGITQSPKYLFRKEGQNVTLSCEQNLNHDAMYWYRQDPGQGLRLIYYSQIVNDFQKGDIAEGYSVSREKKESFPLTVTSAQKNPTAFYLCASTQGISNQPQHFGDGTRLSIL.

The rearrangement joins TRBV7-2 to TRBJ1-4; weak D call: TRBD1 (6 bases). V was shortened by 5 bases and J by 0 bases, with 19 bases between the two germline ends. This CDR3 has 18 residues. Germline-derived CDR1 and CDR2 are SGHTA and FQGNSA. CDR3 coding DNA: TGTGCCAGCAGCCCCCTAGGAGGGAGGGGGTCAACTAATGAAAAACTGTTTTTT. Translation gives CASSPLGGRGSTNEKLFF.

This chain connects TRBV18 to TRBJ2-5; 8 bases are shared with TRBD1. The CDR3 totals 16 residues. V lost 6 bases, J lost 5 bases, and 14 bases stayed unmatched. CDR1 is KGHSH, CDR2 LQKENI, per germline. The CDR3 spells CASSTRGQGAVETQYF. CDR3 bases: TGTGCCAGCTCGACTCGGGGGCAGGGGGCTGTGGAGACCCAGTACTTC. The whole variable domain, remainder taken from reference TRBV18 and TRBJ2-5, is NAGVMQNPRHLVRRRGQEARLRCSPMKGHSHVYWYRQLPEEGLKFMVYLQKENIIDESGMPKERFSAEFPKEGPSILRIQQVVRGDSAAYFCASSTRGQGAVETQYFGPGTRLLVL.

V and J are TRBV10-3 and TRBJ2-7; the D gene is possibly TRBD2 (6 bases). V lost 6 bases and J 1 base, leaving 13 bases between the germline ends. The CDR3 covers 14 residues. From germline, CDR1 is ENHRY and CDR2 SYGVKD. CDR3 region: CAISGAGPSYEQYF. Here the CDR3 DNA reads TGTGCCATCAGCGGAGCGGGCCCGTCCTACGAGCAGTACTTC.

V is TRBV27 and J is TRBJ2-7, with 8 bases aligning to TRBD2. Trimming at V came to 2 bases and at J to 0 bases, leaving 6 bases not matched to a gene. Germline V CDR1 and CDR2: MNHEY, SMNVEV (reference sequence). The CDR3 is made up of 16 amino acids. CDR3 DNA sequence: TGTGCCAGCAGTTTAAACGGACTAGCCCCCTCCTACGAGCAGTACTTC. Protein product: CASSLNGLAPSYEQYF.